A selection of T cell receptor beta chains follows, all from one sample in a study of identical twins. TCRdb re-analysed the 5' RACE reads in MiXCR, keeping a single row per CDR3 protein. The sample holds around 1.7 million distinct CDR3 sequences, under 35% seen once. The sample taken for sequencing was cord blood. These receptors all stem from a newborn girl in good health. The CDR3 runs from the conserved cysteine through the conserved F or W. A D gene is named only where the DNA matches it firmly. The size entry is marked missing in some rows and otherwise reads once, few, many or a size class.

d_call clone_size j_call v_call cdr3_nt cdr3_aa
NA NA TRBJ2-3 TRBV20-1 TGCAGTGCTAGCGAGTCTTGGGCATATGGTATAACAGATACGCAGTATTTT CSASESWAYGITDTQYF
TRBD1 NA TRBJ1-2 TRBV2 TGTGCCAGCCTTCAAATAGGACAGGGGACCTACACCTTC CASLQIGQGTYTF
NA few TRBJ2-5 TRBV4-1 TGCGCCAGCAGCCAAGGGGGATTGCAGACCCAGTACTTC CASSQGGLQTQYF
TRBD2 few TRBJ2-1 TRBV11-2 TGTGCCAGCAGCTTAGTAGGGGTAGCGGGGGGCAAGAACAATGAGCAGTTCTTC CASSLVGVAGGKNNEQFF
TRBD1 few TRBJ1-5 TRBV30 TGTGCCTGGGGACAGGTGTATAGCAATCAGCCCCAGCATTTT CAWGQVYSNQPQHF
NA NA TRBJ1-2 TRBV20-1 TGCAGTGCTCTGACAGGCCCGGGCCGTAGGGGCTACACCTTC CSALTGPGRRGYTF
NA few TRBJ2-5 TRBV24-1 TGTGCCACCCCTACCTACTGGGAGACCCAGTACTTC CATPTYWETQYF
NA few TRBJ1-2 TRBV3-1 TGTGCCAGCAGCAAGGTCAACTATGGCTACACCTTC CASSKVNYGYTF
NA few TRBJ2-1 TRBV25-1 TGTGCCAGCAGTAATGGCCCGCGACAGAGATACAATGAGCAGTTCTTC CASSNGPRQRYNEQFF
NA NA TRBJ2-1 TRBV5-1 TGCGCCAGCAGCTTGGGACTAGATAGTTTTTACAATGAGCAGTTCTTC CASSLGLDSFYNEQFF
NA NA TRBJ1-2 TRBV18 TGTGCCAGCTCACCAAGAAAGGACGGTCCTTATGGCTACACCTTC CASSPRKDGPYGYTF
TRBD2 few TRBJ2-3 TRBV6-2/TRBV6-3 TGTGCCAGCGCCCTAGCGGGGGTAGATACGCAGTATTTT CASALAGVDTQYF
NA few TRBJ2-1 TRBV6-1 TGTGCCAGCAGTGAGGCCACAGGGACTGAGCAGTTCTTC CASSEATGTEQFF
TRBD2 few TRBJ2-7 TRBV4-2 TGTGCCAGCAGTCGGACTAGGAGCCGCTCCTACGAGCAGTACTTC CASSRTRSRSYEQYF
NA NA TRBJ1-1 TRBV12-5 TGTGCTAGTGGTTTGAGGTGGTCCGAGAACACTGAAGCTTTCTTT CASGLRWSENTEAFF
NA NA TRBJ2-7 TRBV4-2 TGTGCCAGCAGCCAAGAATGGCCAGGGGCATCCTACGAGCAGTACTTC CASSQEWPGASYEQYF
NA NA TRBJ1-5 TRBV20-1 TGCAGTGCTAGAGAGACAGTACCATATAGCAATCAGCCCCAGCATTTT CSARETVPYSNQPQHF
NA NA TRBJ1-1 TRBV11-3 TGTGCCAGCAGCTTAACCCAGGCAACTGAAGCTTTCTTT CASSLTQATEAFF
TRBD2 NA TRBJ2-1 TRBV5-1 TGCGCCAGCAGCTCTTTAGCGGGGATTATCTACAATGAGCAGTTCTTC CASSSLAGIIYNEQFF
TRBD1 few TRBJ1-4 TRBV20-1 TGCAGTGCTAGAGATCCCAGACAGGGAGGGAATGAAAAACTGTTTTTT CSARDPRQGGNEKLFF
NA NA TRBJ2-1 TRBV20-1 TGCAGTGCTAGAGTGAAGGGAAGTGACAATGAGCAGTTCTTC CSARVKGSDNEQFF
TRBD1 many TRBJ1-2 TRBV10-2 TGCGCCAGCAGTGTAGCCCCGGGACAGGGGTCCTATGGCTACACCTTC CASSVAPGQGSYGYTF
NA NA TRBJ2-1 TRBV12-3/TRBV12-4 TGTGCCAGCGGTTCCCTCAGCGGGCCCTACAATGAGCAGTTCTTC CASGSLSGPYNEQFF
NA NA TRBJ2-2 TRBV5-1 TGCGCCAGCAGCTTGTCCTCCCTCGGCGGGGAGCTGTTTTTT CASSLSSLGGELFF
TRBD1 few TRBJ2-3 TRBV20-1 TGCAGTGCTAGCCCAGGGGGCTTAACAGATACGCAGTATTTT CSASPGGLTDTQYF
NA few TRBJ2-6 TRBV24-1 TGTGCCACCAGTGATGGTTACAGGTCTGGGGCCAACGTCCTGACTTTC CATSDGYRSGANVLTF
NA NA TRBJ2-7 TRBV7-7 TGTGCCAGCAGCCCCGGAAGAAAAGAGGACGAGCAGTACTTC CASSPGRKEDEQYF
TRBD1 NA TRBJ1-2 TRBV2 TGTGCCAGCAGTGAAAGACAGGGGGCGGATGGCTACACCTTC CASSERQGADGYTF
TRBD2 few TRBJ2-1 TRBV3-1 TGTGCCAGCAGCCAAGGTCCAGTGACTAGCTGGGGCAATGAGCAGTTCTTC CASSQGPVTSWGNEQFF
TRBD1 few TRBJ1-5 TRBV7-9 TGTGCCAGTAGCTTAGTTGGGACAGGGAACCAGCCCCAGCATTTT CASSLVGTGNQPQHF
TRBD2 NA TRBJ2-1 TRBV25-1 TGTGCCAGCAGTGAATTCCCGGGAGGGTACAATGAGCAGTTCTTC CASSEFPGGYNEQFF
TRBD2 NA TRBJ2-5 TRBV4-2 TGTGCCAGCAGCCAAGTTACTAGCGGACAAGAGACCCAGTACTTC CASSQVTSGQETQYF
NA NA TRBJ2-7 TRBV16 TGTGCCAGCAGCCCTCAGACAGATTCCTACGAGCAGTACTTC CASSPQTDSYEQYF
NA few TRBJ2-5 TRBV20-1 TGCAGTGCTAGAGTTGTGGCGACTAGTAAAGAGACCCAGTACTTC CSARVVATSKETQYF
TRBD1 NA TRBJ2-7 TRBV12-5 TGTGCTAGTGGTTTGCCTCGGACAGGGGGCCACTACGAGCAGTACTTC CASGLPRTGGHYEQYF
TRBD2 NA TRBJ2-5 TRBV9 TGTGCCAGCAGCGTAGAGGGACTACCACAAGAGACCCAGTACTTC CASSVEGLPQETQYF
NA NA TRBJ1-1 TRBV7-9 TGTGCGAGCCCCCGGGACATAGGGGGAGACACTGAAGCTTTCTTT CASPRDIGGDTEAFF
NA NA TRBJ1-2 TRBV29-1 TGCAGCGTTGGACGGGGGGTATACTATGGCTACACCTTC CSVGRGVYYGYTF
NA few TRBJ1-2 TRBV4-2 TGTGCCAGCAGCCGAGAGGGGGGCCCTAACTATGGCTACACCTTC CASSREGGPNYGYTF
TRBD2 NA TRBJ2-1 TRBV2 TGTGCCAGCAGTAAGAATAAACTAGCGGGAGCCGACAATGAGCAGTTCTTC CASSKNKLAGADNEQFF
TRBD2 NA TRBJ2-7 TRBV20-1 TGCAGTGCTACCGGGACTAGCGGGTCGGGCTCCTACGAGCAGTACTTC CSATGTSGSGSYEQYF
TRBD1 NA TRBJ1-2 TRBV12-3/TRBV12-4 TGTGCCAACAGCCAGGGGGGGATGAGTGGCTACACCTTC CANSQGGMSGYTF
NA few TRBJ2-1 TRBV2 TGTGCCAGCAAACCGGGGGATTACGATGAGCAGTTCTTC CASKPGDYDEQFF
NA NA TRBJ1-6 TRBV12-3/TRBV12-4 TGTGCCAGCAGTTTTGGGGGTAGGACACCCCTCCACTTT CASSFGGRTPLHF
TRBD2 few TRBJ2-7 TRBV12-3/TRBV12-4 TGTGCCAGCAGTTTCTCGGGCGGACTAGCAATGTACGAGCAGTACTTC CASSFSGGLAMYEQYF
TRBD1 few TRBJ2-1 TRBV5-1 TGCGCCAGCAGCTCCGGGACAGGGAACTACAATGAGCAGTTCTTC CASSSGTGNYNEQFF
TRBD1 NA TRBJ2-7 TRBV29-1 TGCAGCGTAGCCGGGACAGCCTACAATGAGCAGTACTTC CSVAGTAYNEQYF
TRBD2 NA TRBJ2-1 TRBV11-2 TGTGCCAGCCGGGGGCTAGCGGGGAACTCCTACAATGAGCAGTTCTTC CASRGLAGNSYNEQFF
TRBD2 many TRBJ2-3 TRBV6-5 TGTGCCAGCAGTCCCTCGGCGGGGTTGCTAGCGGGAGAAGATACGCAGTATTTT CASSPSAGLLAGEDTQYF